This T cell receptor (beta chain) was sequenced in a study of T-cell memory formation after mild COVID-19. The V gene end was trimmed by 9 bases and the J gene end by 11 bases; junction bases not matched to a gene: 14. There are 15 residues in the CDR3. Germline-derived CDR1 and CDR2 are KGHDR and SFDVKD. Libraries for TCRalpha and TCRbeta carried sample barcodes and unique molecular identifiers via 5'RACE. MiXCR was run by TCRdb on the 5' RACE reads, yielding one entry per CDR3 protein. The sample lists around 310,000 distinct CDR3 sequences; 20% to 25% were seen once. As regards this clonotype: Its antigen is not known.

General observations from the study: Some clones that responded turned up in pre-infection memory, which suggests that cross-reactive memory joined in. Clones that got smaller from day 15 to 85 had even CD4/CD8, while clones growing later tipped toward CD4+.

This chain connects TRBV24-1 to TRBJ2-1; TRBD1 matches 11 bases. This sequence originates from a man younger than 35 who had mild COVID-19 (a few samples of this study predate the infection). Cell type and time point are not known. The sequenced material came from PBMCs or a T cell subset sorted from them (not recorded which). CDR3 bases: TGTGCCACCGGGAGGCTCGGGACAGGGGGTAATAAGCAGTTCTTC. Its protein product is CATGRLGTGGNKQFF.